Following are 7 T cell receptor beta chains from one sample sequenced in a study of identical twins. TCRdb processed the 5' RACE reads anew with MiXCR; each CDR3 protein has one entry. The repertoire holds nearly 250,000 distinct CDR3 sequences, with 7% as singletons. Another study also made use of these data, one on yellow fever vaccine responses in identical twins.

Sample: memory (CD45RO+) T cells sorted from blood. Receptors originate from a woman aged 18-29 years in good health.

CDR3 in amino acids: CASRGTMRLGYTF. In DNA, the CDR3 is TGTGCCAGCAGGGGGACAATGCGTCTTGGCTACACCTTC. The gene calls are TRBV28 and TRBJ1-2; TRBD1 is a possible D gene (6 bases). There are 13 residues in the CDR3. The germline V and J ends were trimmed by 6 bases and 7 bases, with 15 bases remaining between them. Germline loops: CDR1 MDHEN, CDR2 SYDVKM.

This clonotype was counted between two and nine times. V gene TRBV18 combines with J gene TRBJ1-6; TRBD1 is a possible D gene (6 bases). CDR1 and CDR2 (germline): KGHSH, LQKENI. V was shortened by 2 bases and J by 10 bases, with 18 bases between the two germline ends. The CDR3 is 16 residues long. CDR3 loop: CASSPTTGLLRSPLHF. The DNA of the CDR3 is TGTGCCAGCTCACCAACCACAGGGTTGCTCAGGTCACCCCTCCACTTT.

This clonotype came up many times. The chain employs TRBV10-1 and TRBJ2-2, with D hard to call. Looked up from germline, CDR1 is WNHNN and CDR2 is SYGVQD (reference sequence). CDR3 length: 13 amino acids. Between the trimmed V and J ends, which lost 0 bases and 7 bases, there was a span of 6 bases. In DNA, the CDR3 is TGCGCCAGCAGTGAGTCGATAGGCGGGGAGCTGTTTTTT. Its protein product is CASSESIGGELFF.

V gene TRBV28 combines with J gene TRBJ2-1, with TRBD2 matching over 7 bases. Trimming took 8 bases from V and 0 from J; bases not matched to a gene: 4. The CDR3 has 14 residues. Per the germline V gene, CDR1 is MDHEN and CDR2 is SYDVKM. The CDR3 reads CASCGGGSYNEQFF. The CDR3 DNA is TGTGCCAGCTGTGGCGGGGGCTCCTACAATGAGCAGTTCTTC. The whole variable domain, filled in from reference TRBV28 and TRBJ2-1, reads DVKVTQSSRYLVKRTGEKVFLECVQDMDHENMFWYRQDPGLGLRLIYFSYDVKMKEKGDIPEGYSVSREKKERFSLILESASTNQTSMYLCASCGGGSYNEQFFGPGTRLTVL.

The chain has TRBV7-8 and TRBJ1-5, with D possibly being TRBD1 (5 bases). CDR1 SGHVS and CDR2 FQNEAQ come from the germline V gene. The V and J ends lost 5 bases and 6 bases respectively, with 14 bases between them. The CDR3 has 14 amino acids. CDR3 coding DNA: TGTGCCAGCAGCCGTCGAGGGGAACGTCAGCCCCAGCATTTT. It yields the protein CASSRRGERQPQHF. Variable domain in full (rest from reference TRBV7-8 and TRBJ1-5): GAGVSQSPRYKVAKRGQDVALRCDPISGHVSLFWYQQALGQGPEFLTYFQNEAQLDKSGLPSDRFFAERPEGSVSTLKIQRTQQEDSAVYLCASSRRGERQPQHFGDGTRLSIL.

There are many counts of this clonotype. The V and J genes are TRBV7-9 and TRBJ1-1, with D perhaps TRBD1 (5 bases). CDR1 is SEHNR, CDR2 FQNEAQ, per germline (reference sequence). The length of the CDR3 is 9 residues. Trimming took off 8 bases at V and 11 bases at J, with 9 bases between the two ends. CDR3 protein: CASGDGAFF. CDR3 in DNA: TGTGCCAGCGGGGACGGGGCTTTCTTT.

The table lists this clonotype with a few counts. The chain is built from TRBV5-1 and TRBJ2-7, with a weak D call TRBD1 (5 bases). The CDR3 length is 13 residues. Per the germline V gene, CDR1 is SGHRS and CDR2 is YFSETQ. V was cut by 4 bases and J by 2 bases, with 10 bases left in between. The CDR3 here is CASSLPQAYEQYF. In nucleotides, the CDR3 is TGCGCCAGCAGCCTCCCACAGGCCTACGAGCAGTACTTC.